Following are 16 T cell receptor beta chains from one sample sequenced in a study of cytomegalovirus exposure and HLA in healthy donors. The table came from immunoSEQ multiplex PCR; TCRdb's copy has only in-frame clones and leaves some out. The sample holds about 88,000 clones, roughly 84% seen once. Sequencing was carried out using PBMCs. Source of these receptors: a woman younger than 30 in good health and CMV-seropositive.

The chain links TRBV4-2 to TRBJ2-3; the match to TRBD2 covers 8 bases. The CDR3 covers 16 residues. In germline, CDR1 is LGHNA, CDR2 YNFKEQ. The ends lost 3 bases at V and 3 bases at J; junction bases unmatched: 8. The CDR3 DNA reads as TGTGCCAGCAGCCACCCAAGTGGCGGGAGGACAGATACGCAGTATTTT. This translates into CASSHPSGGRTDTQYF.

This chain uses TRBV4-1 with TRBJ2-1; unclear D gene. The CDR3 has 9 amino acids. The germline V gene has CDR1 MGHRA and CDR2 YSYEKL. V lost 11 bases and J lost 9, with 8 bases in between. The CDR3 nucleotides are TGCGCCCCCCCCTCTGAGCAGTTCTTC. It is translated as CAPPSEQFF.

The V and J genes are TRBV14 and TRBJ2-5, with a possible D match to TRBD2 (6 bases). The V gene's germline CDR1 is SGHDN and CDR2 FVKESK. V was pared by 3 bases and J by 5 bases, with 19 bases between. This CDR3 is built from 16 residues. The chain's CDR3 is CASSHRGTLPSETQYF. The DNA for the CDR3 is TGTGCCAGCAGCCACCGGGGGACCCTCCCCAGCGAGACCCAGTACTTC. The entire variable domain, with the rest obtained from reference TRBV14 and TRBJ2-5, is as follows: EAGVTQFPSHSVIEKGQTVTLRCDPISGHDNLYWYRRVMGKEIKFLLHFVKESKQDESGMPNNRFLAERTGGTYSTLKVQPAELEDSGVYFCASSHRGTLPSETQYFGPGTRLLVL.

This chain uses TRBV27 with TRBJ2-1; TRBD2 is a possible D gene (5 bases). The germline V gene encodes CDR1 MNHEY and CDR2 SMNVEV (reference sequence). The ends were cut back, 3 bases at V and 9 bases at J, with 12 bases in the middle. The CDR3 runs 13 residues. CDR3 DNA: TGTGCCAGCAGTTTTCGGCTAGCTCGTGAGCAGTTCTTC. Translating it yields CASSFRLAREQFF.

The rearrangement uses TRBV27 and TRBJ2-3; the D gene is possibly TRBD2 (5 bases). This CDR3 comprises 15 residues. Germline loops: CDR1 MNHEY, CDR2 SMNVEV (reference sequence). Trimming removed 3 bases at V and 0 bases at J, with 10 bases between. CDR3 DNA: TGTGCCAGCAGTTTTAGGCGGGCGAGCACAGATACGCAGTATTTT. This codes for CASSFRRASTDTQYF.

The J gene is TRBJ2-7, the V gene TRBV13; D is unresolved. Trimming removed 0 bases from V and 6 bases from J, with 12 bases in between. This CDR3 region has 14 residues. In germline, CDR1 is PRHDT, CDR2 FYEKMQ (reference sequence). The CDR3 is CASSLGAVAGEQYF. The CDR3 DNA reads TGTGCCAGCAGCTTAGGGGCAGTGGCAGGCGAGCAGTACTTC.

This CDR3 reads CASSSTGMAGYTF. For the CDR3, the DNA is TGTGCCAGCAGCTCTACAGGGATGGCAGGCTACACCTTC. The rearrangement joins TRBV7-3 to TRBJ1-2; possible D gene TRBD1, 6 bases. The V and J ends lost 4 bases and 8 bases respectively, with 14 bases between them. From germline, CDR1 is SGHTA and CDR2 FQGTGA. This CDR3 region has 13 residues.

The rearrangement links TRBV5-1 to TRBJ2-5; 9 positions match TRBD2. Germline values: CDR1 SGHRS, CDR2 YFSETQ. Germline trimming cut 0 bases from V and 4 bases from J; bases unmatched to any gene: 10. This CDR3 has 17 residues. DNA for the CDR3: TGCGCCAGCAGCTTGGGGAGCGGGGGGAAACTTCTAGAGACCCAGTACTTC. Protein product: CASSLGSGGKLLETQYF.

The chain couples TRBV9 to TRBJ2-7, with TRBD1 matching 9 bases. This CDR3 is built from 14 residues. V lost 0 bases, J lost 4 bases, and 2 bases stayed unmatched. CDR1 SGDLS and CDR2 YYNGEE come from the germline V gene. The chain's CDR3 is CASSVGGQGYEQYF. CDR3 DNA: TGTGCCAGCAGCGTAGGGGGACAGGGTTACGAGCAGTACTTC.

The genes are TRBV27 and TRBJ2-4; D unclear. Looked up from germline, CDR1 is MNHEY and CDR2 is SMNVEV (reference sequence). The CDR3 has 16 amino acids. Trimming cost V 5 bases and J 0 bases, with 14 bases left between them. CDR3 protein: CASSLESRGAKNIQYF. Written as DNA, the CDR3 is TGTGCCAGCAGTCTTGAATCAAGAGGAGCCAAAAACATTCAGTACTTC.

The genes are TRBV28 and TRBJ1-1; D possibly corresponds to TRBD1 (6 bases). The V end lost 6 bases, the J end lost 4 bases, and 18 bases lay between the germline ends. Germline CDR1 reads MDHEN; CDR2 reads SYDVKM. This CDR3 spans 15 amino acids. CDR3: CASSGHSYRVTEAFF. In DNA, the CDR3 is TGTGCCAGCAGCGGACACTCCTACAGGGTCACTGAAGCTTTCTTT.

CDR3 bases: TGCGCCAGCAGCTTGCAGGGGTCCATGAACACTGAAGCTTTCTTT. Its protein product is CASSLQGSMNTEAFF. The chain is built from TRBV5-1 and TRBJ1-1; perhaps TRBD1 as D (6 bases). V lost 1 base to trimming and J lost 0 bases, with 10 bases between them. The germline gives CDR1 SGHRS, CDR2 YFSETQ. This CDR3 comprises 15 residues.

The chain carries TRBV5-1 and TRBJ2-7; 10 bases fit TRBD1. The CDR3 is 15 amino acids. Trimming cost V 4 bases and J 5 bases; bases outside gene matches: 9. Per the germline V gene, CDR1 is SGHRS and CDR2 is YFSETQ. CDR3 coding DNA: TGCGCCAGCAGCGCTCGGGACAGGGGACGGGACGAGCAGTACTTC. Its protein is CASSARDRGRDEQYF. Supplemented by reference TRBV5-1 and TRBJ2-7, the full variable domain reads KAGVTQTPRYLIKTRGQQVTLSCSPISGHRSVSWYQQTPGQGLQFLFEYFSETQRNKGNFPGRFSGRQFSNSRSEMNVSTLELGDSALYLCASSARDRGRDEQYFGPGTRLTVT.

This chain uses TRBV27 with TRBJ2-5; D possibly corresponds to TRBD1 (6 bases). Trimming took off 0 bases at V and 5 bases at J, with 16 bases between the two ends. Per the germline V gene, CDR1 is MNHEY and CDR2 is SMNVEV (reference sequence). This CDR3 region has 16 residues. For the CDR3, the DNA is TGTGCCAGCAGTTTATCGTACAGGGCCTTCGGGGAGACCCAGTACTTC. Protein sequence: CASSLSYRAFGETQYF.

The genes are TRBV9 and TRBJ2-3, with 8 nucleotides matching TRBD1. The CDR3 has 16 residues. V dropped 2 bases and J dropped 2; count of bases not matched to a gene: 7. Looked up from germline, CDR1 is SGDLS and CDR2 is YYNGEE. The CDR3 nucleotides are TGTGCCAGCAGCGTCGGGACAGGAGATAACACAGATACGCAGTATTTT. Translation: CASSVGTGDNTDTQYF. The full variable domain, in which reference TRBV9 and TRBJ2-3 provide the parts outside the CDR3, is DSGVTQTPKHLITATGQRVTLRCSPRSGDLSVYWYQQSLDQGLQFLIQYYNGEERAKGNILERFSAQQFPDLHSELNLSSLELGDSALYFCASSVGTGDNTDTQYFGPGTRLTVL.

The chain's CDR3 is CASSYWKGDYGYTF. The CDR3 bases are TGTGCCAGTAGTTACTGGAAGGGGGACTATGGCTACACCTTC. The chain uses TRBV19 and TRBJ1-2, with a tentative D call TRBD1 (6 bases). Trimming stripped 5 bases from V and 3 bases from J, with 13 bases between. The CDR3 loop spans 14 amino acids. The germline gives CDR1 LNHDA, CDR2 SQIVND (reference sequence).